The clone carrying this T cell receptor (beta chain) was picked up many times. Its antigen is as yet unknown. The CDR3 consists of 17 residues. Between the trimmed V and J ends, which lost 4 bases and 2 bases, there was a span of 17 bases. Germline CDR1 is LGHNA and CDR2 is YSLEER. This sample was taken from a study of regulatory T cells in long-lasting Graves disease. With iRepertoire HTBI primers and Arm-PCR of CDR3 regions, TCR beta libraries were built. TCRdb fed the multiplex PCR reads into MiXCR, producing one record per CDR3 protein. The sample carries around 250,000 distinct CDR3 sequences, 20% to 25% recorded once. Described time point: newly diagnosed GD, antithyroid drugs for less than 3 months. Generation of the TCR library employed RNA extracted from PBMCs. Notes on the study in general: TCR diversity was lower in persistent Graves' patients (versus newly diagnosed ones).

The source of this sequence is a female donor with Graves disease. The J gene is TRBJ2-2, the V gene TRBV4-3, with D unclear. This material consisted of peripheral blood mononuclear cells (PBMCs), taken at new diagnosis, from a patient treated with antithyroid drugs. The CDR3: CASSPRHPKGNTGELFF. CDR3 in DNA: TGCGCCAGCAGCCCCCGCCACCCAAAGGGAAACACCGGGGAGCTGTTTTTT.